This paragraph reports one T cell receptor (beta chain). Its antigen is unidentified. Profiled with immunoSEQ multiplex PCR; TCRdb holds only in-frame clones, not every one. This sample has roughly 22,000 clones; roughly 89% occur once, and the top ten carry 4.5% to 6%. This specimen comes from a study of a mutant IDH1 vaccine in newly diagnosed glioma. Whole-study context: Weeks 1, 3, 5, 7, 11, 15, 19 and 23 were when patients received their eight vaccinations.

The time point here: week 11, during vaccination. Vaccination comprised doses that each held 300 ug of mutant IDH1 20-mer peptide, plus topical imiquimod. The V gene's germline CDR1 is SEHNR and CDR2 FQNEAQ (reference sequence). V lost 1 base and J lost 10; bases outside the gene matches: 5. CDR3 length: 13 amino acids. This clonotype originated in a woman aged 40 to 50 with glioma. The starting material was PBMCs, obtained from a glioma patient whose treatment included an IDH1 peptide vaccine. V gene TRBV7-9 combines with J gene TRBJ2-7; 9 bases map to TRBD2. The CDR3, as DNA: TGTGCCAGCAGCTTAGGGGTAGCGGGAGATCAGTACTTC. This gives the protein CASSLGVAGDQYF.